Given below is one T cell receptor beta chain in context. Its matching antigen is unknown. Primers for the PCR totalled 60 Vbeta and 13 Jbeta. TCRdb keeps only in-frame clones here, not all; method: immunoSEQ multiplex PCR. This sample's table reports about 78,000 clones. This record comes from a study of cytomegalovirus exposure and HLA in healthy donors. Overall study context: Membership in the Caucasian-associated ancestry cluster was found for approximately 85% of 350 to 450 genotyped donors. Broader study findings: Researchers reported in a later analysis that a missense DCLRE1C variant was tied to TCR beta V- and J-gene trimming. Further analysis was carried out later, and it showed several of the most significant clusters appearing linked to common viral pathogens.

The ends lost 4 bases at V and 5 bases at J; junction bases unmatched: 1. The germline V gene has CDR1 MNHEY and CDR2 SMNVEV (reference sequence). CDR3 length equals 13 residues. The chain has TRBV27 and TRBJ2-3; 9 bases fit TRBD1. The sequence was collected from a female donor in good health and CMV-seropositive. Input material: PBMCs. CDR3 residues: CASSWTGVDTQYF. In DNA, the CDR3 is TGTGCCAGCAGTTGGACAGGGGTAGATACGCAGTATTTT.